These 13 T cell receptor beta chains originate from one sample sequenced in a study of CXCR3-negative and CXCR3-positive naive CD8 T cells (dated by TCRdb to 2018 to 2020). Their target antigens are unknown. Overall study results and their limits: Compared with CXCR3-negative naive cells, CXCR3-positive naive cells had TRB CDR3s with higher hydrophobicity (lower Kidera factor 4), lower energy, and higher strength and volume indices.

The sample was run on a NextSeq 550. The Human TCR Profiling Kit (MiLaboratory) was used to prepare UMI-labeled 5' RACE TRB cDNA libraries. TCRdb reanalyzed the reads, keeping one entry per CDR3 protein sequence and omitting DNA. This sample's table has entries for about 84,000 distinct CDR3 sequences. The ten largest clones add up to 0.55% to 0.8% of the sample. What was sequenced was naive CXCR3+ CD8+ T cells from blood. The sample's cell subset or site label, decoded: CD45RO-CCR7+CD27+CD95- naive CD8+ T cells expressing CXCR3 (TNR3+). These receptors came from a human donor in good health. Some clones in this sample may be carry-over from other donors' samples.

The J gene is TRBJ2-3, the V gene TRBV7-3; TCRdb names TRBD2, which stays unverified in the absence of DNA. CDR3 length: 15 residues. CDR1 and CDR2 (germline): SGHTA, FQGTGA. The CDR3 reads CASSFTSGITDTPYF. The variable domain in full, completed from reference TRBV7-3 and TRBJ2-3, reads GAGVSQTPSNKVTEKGKYVELRCDPISGHTALYWYRQSLGQGPEFLIYFQGTGAADDSGLPNDRFFAVRPEGSVSTLKIQRTERGDSAVYLCASSFTSGITDTPYFGPGTRLTVL.

The chain uses TRBV6-2 or TRBV6-3 and TRBJ1-1. This CDR3 contains 11 residues. From germline, CDR1 is MNHEY and CDR2 SVGEGT. This CDR3 is CASSINTEAFF.

This chain links TRBV28 with TRBJ1-2; without DNA, the TCRdb call of TRBD1 cannot be checked. The length of the CDR3 is 16 residues. Germline CDR1 is MDHEN and CDR2 is SYDVKM. The CDR3 sequence: CASSHVRRNPASGYTF.

V and J are TRBV29-1 and TRBJ2-1. Germline V gene lookup returns CDR1 SQVTM and CDR2 ANQGSEA. The CDR3 totals 14 residues. The CDR3 reads CSVVRLARNNEQFF.

The chain is built from TRBV29-1 and TRBJ2-7; TCRdb outputs TRBD1, but without DNA this stays unchecked. Looked up from germline, CDR1 is SQVTM and CDR2 is ANQGSEA. CDR3 size: 13 residues. CDR3 region: CSVLSGTTYEQYF.

CDR3 in amino acids: CSARVLGTTDNEQFF. The chain recombines TRBV20-1 with TRBJ2-1. CDR3 length: 15 residues. Looked up from germline, CDR1 is DFQATT and CDR2 is SNEGSKA (reference sequence).

The rearrangement joins TRBV15 to TRBJ1-5. The CDR3 loop spans 14 amino acids. Per the germline V gene, CDR1 is LNHNV and CDR2 is YYDKDF (reference sequence). CDR3 sequence reads: CATSREGSNQPQHF. The whole variable domain, remainder taken from reference TRBV15 and TRBJ1-5, is DAMVIQNPRYQVTQFGKPVTLSCSQTLNHNVMYWYQQKSSQAPKLLFHYYDKDFNNEADTPDNFQSRRPNTSFCFLDIRSPGLGDTAMYLCATSREGSNQPQHFGDGTRLSIL.

The CDR3: CSVVGGQGIDTQYF. The rearrangement joins TRBV29-1 to TRBJ2-3; the TCRdb D gene call, TRBD1, has no DNA to confirm it. The length of the CDR3 is 14 residues. Germline V gene data show CDR1 as SQVTM and CDR2 as ANQGSEA.

J is TRBJ2-2 and V is TRBV13; TCRdb's assignment of TRBD1 cannot be checked, as there is no DNA. The CDR3 is 15 amino acids. Per germline, CDR1 PRHDT and CDR2 FYEKMQ (reference sequence). CDR3 loop: CASSLGRTGSGELFF.

The chain recombines TRBV19 with TRBJ2-3; as DNA is missing, the TRBD2 call by TCRdb cannot be tested. Germline values: CDR1 LNHDA, CDR2 SQIVND (reference sequence). The CDR3 has 11 residues. CDR3 sequence reads: CATRGTDTQYF.

The V and J genes are TRBV5-1 and TRBJ1-5; the TCRdb D gene call, TRBD1, has no DNA to confirm it. The CDR3 consists of 15 residues. Germline CDR1 reads SGHRS; CDR2 reads YFSETQ. CDR3: CASSITGDGNQPQHF.

The CDR3 here is CASSVVPAPSHEQFF. V usage is TRBV9 and J usage is TRBJ2-1; TCRdb's assignment of TRBD1 cannot be checked, as there is no DNA. This CDR3 has 15 residues. Germline loops: CDR1 SGDLS, CDR2 YYNGEE.

The rearrangement joins TRBV29-1 to TRBJ2-6; TCRdb outputs TRBD1, but without DNA this stays unchecked. Looked up from germline, CDR1 is SQVTM and CDR2 is ANQGSEA. The CDR3 consists of 14 residues. The CDR3 region is CSVETGAGANVLTF. The variable domain in full, completed from reference TRBV29-1 and TRBJ2-6, reads SAVISQKPSRDICQRGTSLTIQCQVDSQVTMMFWYRQQPGQSLTLIATANQGSEATYESGFVIDKFPISRPNLTFSTLTVSNMSPEDSSIYLCSVETGAGANVLTFGAGSRLTVL.